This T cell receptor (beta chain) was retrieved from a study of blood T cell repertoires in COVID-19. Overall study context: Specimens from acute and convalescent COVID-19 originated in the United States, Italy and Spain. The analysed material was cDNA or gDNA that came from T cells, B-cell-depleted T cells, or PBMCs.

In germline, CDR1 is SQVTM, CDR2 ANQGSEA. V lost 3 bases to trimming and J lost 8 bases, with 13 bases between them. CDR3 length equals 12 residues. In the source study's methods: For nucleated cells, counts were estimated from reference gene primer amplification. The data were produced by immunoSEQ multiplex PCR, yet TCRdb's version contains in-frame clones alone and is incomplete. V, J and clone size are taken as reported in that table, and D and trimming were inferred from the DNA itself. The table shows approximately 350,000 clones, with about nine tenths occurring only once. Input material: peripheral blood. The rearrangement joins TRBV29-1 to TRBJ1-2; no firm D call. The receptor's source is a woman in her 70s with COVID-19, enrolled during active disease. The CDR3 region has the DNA TGCAGCGTTGAGCCCCTCTCGGGGGGCTACACCTTC. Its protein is CSVEPLSGGYTF.